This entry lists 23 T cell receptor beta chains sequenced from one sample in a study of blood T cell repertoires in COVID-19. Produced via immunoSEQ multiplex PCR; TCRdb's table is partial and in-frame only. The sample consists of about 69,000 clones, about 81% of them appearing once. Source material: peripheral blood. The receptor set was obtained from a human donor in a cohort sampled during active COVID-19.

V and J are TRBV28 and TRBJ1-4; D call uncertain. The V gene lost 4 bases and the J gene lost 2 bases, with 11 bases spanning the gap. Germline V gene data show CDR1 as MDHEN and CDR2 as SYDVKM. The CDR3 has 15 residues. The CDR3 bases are TGTGCCAGCAGTTCTGTCCGGGTTACTAATGAAAAACTGTTTTTT. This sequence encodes CASSSVRVTNEKLFF.

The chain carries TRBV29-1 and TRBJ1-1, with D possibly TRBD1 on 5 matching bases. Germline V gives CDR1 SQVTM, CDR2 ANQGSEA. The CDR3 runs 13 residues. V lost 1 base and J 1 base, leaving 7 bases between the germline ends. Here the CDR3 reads CSVEGQRNTEAFF. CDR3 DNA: TGCAGCGTTGAAGGACAGAGGAACACTGAAGCTTTCTTT.

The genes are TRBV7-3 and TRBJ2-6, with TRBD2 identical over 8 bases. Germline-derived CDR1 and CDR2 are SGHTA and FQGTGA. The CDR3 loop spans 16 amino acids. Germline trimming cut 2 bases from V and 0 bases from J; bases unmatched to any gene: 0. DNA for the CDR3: TGTGCCAGCAGCTTAGCGGGGGGCTCTGGGGCCAACGTCCTGACTTTC. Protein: CASSLAGGSGANVLTF.

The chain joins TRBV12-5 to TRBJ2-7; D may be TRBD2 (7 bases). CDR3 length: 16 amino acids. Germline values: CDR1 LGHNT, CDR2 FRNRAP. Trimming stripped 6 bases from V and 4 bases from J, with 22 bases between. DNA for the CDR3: TGTGCTAGTGGCTATATGGGAGGGGGGAGGAGGTACGAGCAGTACTTC. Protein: CASGYMGGGRRYEQYF.

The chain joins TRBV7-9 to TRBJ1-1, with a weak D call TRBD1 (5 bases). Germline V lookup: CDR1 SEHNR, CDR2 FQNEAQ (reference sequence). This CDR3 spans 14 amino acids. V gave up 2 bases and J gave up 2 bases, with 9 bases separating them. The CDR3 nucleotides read TGTGCCAGCAGCTTATTCCAGGGAAACACTGAAGCTTTCTTT. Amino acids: CASSLFQGNTEAFF.

The CDR3 protein is CASSPATGKNTEAFF. The CDR3 DNA follows: TGCGCCAGCAGCCCCGCGACAGGGAAGAACACTGAAGCTTTCTTT. This chain connects TRBV5-1 to TRBJ1-1; 7 positions match TRBD1. The CDR3 covers 15 residues. Trimming removed 4 bases from V and 1 base from J; junction bases left unmatched: 7. CDR1 is SGHRS, CDR2 YFSETQ, per germline. The full variable domain, in which reference TRBV5-1 and TRBJ1-1 provide the parts outside the CDR3, is KAGVTQTPRYLIKTRGQQVTLSCSPISGHRSVSWYQQTPGQGLQFLFEYFSETQRNKGNFPGRFSGRQFSNSRSEMNVSTLELGDSALYLCASSPATGKNTEAFFGQGTRLTVV.

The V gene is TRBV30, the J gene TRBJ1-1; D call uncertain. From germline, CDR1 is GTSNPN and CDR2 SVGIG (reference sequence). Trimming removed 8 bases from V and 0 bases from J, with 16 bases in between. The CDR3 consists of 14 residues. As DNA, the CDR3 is TGTGCCGGGGATAGGGAGAGCATGAACACTGAAGCTTTCTTT. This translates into CAGDRESMNTEAFF.

The chain's CDR3 is CASSVGEGVREKLFF. In DNA, the CDR3 is TGTGCCAGCAGCGTAGGAGAGGGGGTCCGAGAAAAACTGTTTTTT. This chain uses TRBV9 with TRBJ1-4; D is perhaps TRBD1 (6 bases). The CDR3 runs to 15 residues. Trimming stripped 0 bases from V and 8 bases from J, with 14 bases between. The germline V gene encodes CDR1 SGDLS and CDR2 YYNGEE.

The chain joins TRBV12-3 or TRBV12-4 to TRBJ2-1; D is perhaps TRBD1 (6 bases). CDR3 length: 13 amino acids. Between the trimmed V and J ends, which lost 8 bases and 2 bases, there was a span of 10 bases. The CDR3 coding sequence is TGTGCCAGCGGGGGCTATACCTACAATGAGCAGTTCTTC. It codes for CASGGYTYNEQFF.

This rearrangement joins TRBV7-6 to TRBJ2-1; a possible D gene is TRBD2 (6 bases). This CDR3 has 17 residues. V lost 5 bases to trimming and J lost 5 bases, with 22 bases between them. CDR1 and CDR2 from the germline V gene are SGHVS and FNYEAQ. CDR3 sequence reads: CASSILAGLKGNNEQFF. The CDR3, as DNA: TGTGCCAGCAGCATACTGGCGGGGCTTAAGGGTAACAATGAGCAGTTCTTC.

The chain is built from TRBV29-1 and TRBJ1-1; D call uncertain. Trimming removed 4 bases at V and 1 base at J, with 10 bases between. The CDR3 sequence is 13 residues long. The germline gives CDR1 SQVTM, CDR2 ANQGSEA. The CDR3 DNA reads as TGCAGCGTTGGGAGGAGCCCGAACACTGAAGCTTTCTTT. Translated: CSVGRSPNTEAFF. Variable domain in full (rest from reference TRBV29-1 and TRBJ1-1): SAVISQKPSRDICQRGTSLTIQCQVDSQVTMMFWYRQQPGQSLTLIATANQGSEATYESGFVIDKFPISRPNLTFSTLTVSNMSPEDSSIYLCSVGRSPNTEAFFGQGTRLTVV.

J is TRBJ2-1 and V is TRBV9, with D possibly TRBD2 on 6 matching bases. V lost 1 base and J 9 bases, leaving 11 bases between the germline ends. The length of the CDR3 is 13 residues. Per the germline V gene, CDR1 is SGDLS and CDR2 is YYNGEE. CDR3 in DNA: TGTGCCAGCAGCGTACCCATTAGCGGTGAGCAGTTCTTC. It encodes CASSVPISGEQFF.

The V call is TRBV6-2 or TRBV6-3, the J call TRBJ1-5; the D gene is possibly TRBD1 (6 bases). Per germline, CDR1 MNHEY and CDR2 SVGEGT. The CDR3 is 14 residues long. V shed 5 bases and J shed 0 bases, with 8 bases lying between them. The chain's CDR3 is CASSQQGSNQPQHF. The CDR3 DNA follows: TGTGCCAGCAGTCAACAGGGTAGCAATCAGCCCCAGCATTTT.

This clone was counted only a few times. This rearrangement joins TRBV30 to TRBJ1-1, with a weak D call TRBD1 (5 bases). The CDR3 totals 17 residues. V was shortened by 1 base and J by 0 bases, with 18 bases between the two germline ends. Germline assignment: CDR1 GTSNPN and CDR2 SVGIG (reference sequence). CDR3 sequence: CAWSEGQIPTVNTEAFF. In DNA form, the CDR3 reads TGTGCCTGGAGTGAGGGGCAGATTCCGACGGTGAACACTGAAGCTTTCTTT.

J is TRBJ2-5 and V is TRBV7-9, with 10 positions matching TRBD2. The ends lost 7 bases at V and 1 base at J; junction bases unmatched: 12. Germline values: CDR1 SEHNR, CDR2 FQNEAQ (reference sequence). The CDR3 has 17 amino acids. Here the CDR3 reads CASTTTSGVYRQETQYF. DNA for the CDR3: TGTGCCAGCACCACCACTAGCGGGGTATACCGCCAAGAGACCCAGTACTTC.

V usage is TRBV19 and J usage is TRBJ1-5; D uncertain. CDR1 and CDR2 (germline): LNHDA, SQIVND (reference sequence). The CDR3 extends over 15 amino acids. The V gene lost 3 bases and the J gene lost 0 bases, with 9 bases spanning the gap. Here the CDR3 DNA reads TGTGCCAGTAGTATTGGGCCCTATAGCAATCAGCCCCAGCATTTT. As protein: CASSIGPYSNQPQHF.

The CDR3 reads CASSYGGANQPQHF. In DNA, the CDR3 is TGTGCCAGCAGTTACGGGGGGGCCAATCAGCCCCAGCATTTT. The chain joins TRBV6-6 to TRBJ1-5; TRBD1 might be the D (6 bases). This CDR3 has 14 residues. V lost 2 bases to trimming and J lost 3 bases, with 8 bases between them. CDR1 MNHNY and CDR2 SVGAGI come from the germline V gene (reference sequence).

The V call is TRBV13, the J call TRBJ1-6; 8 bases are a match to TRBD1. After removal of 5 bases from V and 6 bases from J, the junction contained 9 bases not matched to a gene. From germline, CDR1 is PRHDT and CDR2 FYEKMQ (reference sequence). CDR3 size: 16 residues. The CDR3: CASSTRGPGGNSPLHF. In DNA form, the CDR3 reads TGTGCCAGCAGCACCAGGGGGCCAGGGGGTAATTCACCCCTCCACTTT.

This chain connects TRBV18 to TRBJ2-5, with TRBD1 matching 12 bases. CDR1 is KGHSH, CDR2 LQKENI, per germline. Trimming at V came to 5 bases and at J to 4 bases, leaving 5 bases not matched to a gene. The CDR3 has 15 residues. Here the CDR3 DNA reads TGTGCCAGCTCAACGGGACAGGGGGCGAGAGAGACCCAGTACTTC. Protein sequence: CASSTGQGARETQYF.

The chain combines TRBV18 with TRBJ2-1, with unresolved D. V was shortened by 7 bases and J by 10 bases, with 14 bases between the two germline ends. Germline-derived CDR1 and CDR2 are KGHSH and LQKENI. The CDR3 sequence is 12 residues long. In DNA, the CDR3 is TGTGCCAGCTTCTACTTCGCCGGGGAGCAGTTCTTC. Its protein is CASFYFAGEQFF.

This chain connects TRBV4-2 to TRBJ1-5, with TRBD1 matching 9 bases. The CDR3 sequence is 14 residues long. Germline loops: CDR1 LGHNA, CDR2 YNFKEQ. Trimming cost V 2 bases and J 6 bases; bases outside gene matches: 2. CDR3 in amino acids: CASSQLTGGQPQHF. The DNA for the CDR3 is TGTGCCAGCAGCCAACTGACAGGGGGTCAGCCCCAGCATTTT.

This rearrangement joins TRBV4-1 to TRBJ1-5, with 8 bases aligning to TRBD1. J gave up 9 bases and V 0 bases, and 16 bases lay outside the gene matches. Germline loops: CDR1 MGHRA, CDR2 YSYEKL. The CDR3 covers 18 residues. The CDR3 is CASSQDRGAGGADRPQHF. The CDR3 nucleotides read TGCGCCAGCAGCCAAGATAGGGGGGCAGGGGGCGCCGACAGGCCCCAGCATTTT.

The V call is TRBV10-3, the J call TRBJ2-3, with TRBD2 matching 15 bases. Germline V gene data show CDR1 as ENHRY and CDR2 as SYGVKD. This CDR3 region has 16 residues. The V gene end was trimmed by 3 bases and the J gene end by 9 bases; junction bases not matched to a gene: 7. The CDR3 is CAISEWTSGGAGTQYF. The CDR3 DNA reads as TGTGCCATCAGTGAATGGACTAGCGGGGGGGCGGGGACGCAGTATTTT.